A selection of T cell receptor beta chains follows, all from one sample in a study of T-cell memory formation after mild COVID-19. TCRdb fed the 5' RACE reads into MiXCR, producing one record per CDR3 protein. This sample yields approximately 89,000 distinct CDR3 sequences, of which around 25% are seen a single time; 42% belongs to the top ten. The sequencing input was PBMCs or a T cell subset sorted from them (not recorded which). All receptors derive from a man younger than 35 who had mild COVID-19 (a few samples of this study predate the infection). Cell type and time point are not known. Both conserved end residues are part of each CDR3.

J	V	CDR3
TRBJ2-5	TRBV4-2	CASSLIDQGETQYF
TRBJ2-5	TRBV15	CATSRIGLVWGQETQYF
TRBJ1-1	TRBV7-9	CASSLGGSEAFF
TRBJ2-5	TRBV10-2	CASSSGLAEQETQYF
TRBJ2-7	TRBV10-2	CASSDPVAGAPYEQYF
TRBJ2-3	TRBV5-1	CASSLWVGEAPNTQYF
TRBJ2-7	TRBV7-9	CASSLIQPYEQYF
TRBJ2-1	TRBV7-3	CASSFGLAGFNEQFF
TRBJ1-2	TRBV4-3	CASSQEGLGMGSGYGYTF
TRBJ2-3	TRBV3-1	CASSQGWAPTQYF
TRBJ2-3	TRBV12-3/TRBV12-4	CASSYHTDTQYF
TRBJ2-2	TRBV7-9	CASRLTSGGPNTGELFF
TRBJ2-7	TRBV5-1	CASSLASSYEQYF
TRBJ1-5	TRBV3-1	CASSQDGLRGQPQHF
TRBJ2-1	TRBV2	CASSLIGRYNEQFF
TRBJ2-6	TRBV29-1	CSVELGTGVGANVLTF
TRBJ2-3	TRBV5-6	CASSLGGTIITDTQYF
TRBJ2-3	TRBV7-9	CASSFTPGTGVTDTQYF
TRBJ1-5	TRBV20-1	CSASRRSSNQPQHF
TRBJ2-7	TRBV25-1	CASSEASVRVYEQYF
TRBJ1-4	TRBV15	CATSSGDATNEKLFF
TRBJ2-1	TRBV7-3	CASSLKSRLAGGNEQFF
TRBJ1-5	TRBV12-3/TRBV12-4	CASSGDGNQPQHF
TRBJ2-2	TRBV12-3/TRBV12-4	CASSPDLRLAGANTGELFF
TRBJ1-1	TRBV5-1	CASSLSPQTLGTEAFF
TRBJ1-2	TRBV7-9	CASSLDPGYTF
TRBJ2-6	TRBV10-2	CASSDPTGANVLTF
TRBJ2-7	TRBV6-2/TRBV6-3	CASSYSTDRGNYEQYF
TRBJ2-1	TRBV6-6	CASSLEPPGEPGYNEQFF
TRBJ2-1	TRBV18	CASSPPGTGAGEQFF
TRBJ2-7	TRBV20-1	CSARSRDRGFSYEQYF
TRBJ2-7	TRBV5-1	CASSLGPGSYEQYF
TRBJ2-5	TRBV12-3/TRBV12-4	CASTNRGGRSQETQYF
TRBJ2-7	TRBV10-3	CAILGEAGLGEQYF
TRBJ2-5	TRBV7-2	CASSSYFGWRETQYF
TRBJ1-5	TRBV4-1	CASSQTLGSNQPQHF
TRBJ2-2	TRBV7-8	CASSLPRGNTGELFF
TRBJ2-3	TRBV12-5	CASRLEPTDTQYF
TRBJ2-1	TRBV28	CASSFGSRGASYNEQFF
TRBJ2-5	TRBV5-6	CASSLDREIETQYF
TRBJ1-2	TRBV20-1	CSARDRWRTVDGYTF
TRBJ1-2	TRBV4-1	CASSQESFANYGYTF
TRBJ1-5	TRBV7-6	CASSAFTGVNQPQHF